The T cell receptor (beta chain) described here comes from a study of blood T cell repertoires in COVID-19. Whole-study context: Italy, Spain and the United States were the sources of the convalescent and acute COVID-19 samples.

Sequencing used immunoSEQ multiplex PCR; TCRdb keeps in-frame clones, though not all of them. The sample lists 250,000 to 300,000 clones, about 91% seen once, with 5.5% to 8% in the top ten. CDR3 size: 13 residues. CDR1 is MNHEY and CDR2 is SMNVEV in the germline V gene (reference sequence). With 3 bases removed from V and 7 bases from J, the gap between germline ends came to 12 bases. This rearrangement joins TRBV27 to TRBJ1-1; D is ambiguous. Sequenced: peripheral blood. The clonotype originates from a woman between 25 and 40 years old who had recovered from COVID-19. The CDR3 sequence: CASSLVQNNEAFF. As DNA, the CDR3 is TGTGCCAGCAGTTTGGTACAGAATAATGAAGCTTTCTTT.